This is a list of T cell receptor beta chains from one sample in a study of T cells in Graves' hyperthyroidism and ophthalmopathy. TCRdb reanalysed the multiplex PCR reads using MiXCR and keeps one entry per CDR3 protein. The sample shows roughly 630,000 distinct CDR3 sequences, 15% to 18% of them seen only once. The sequencing input was blood. The receptors here all came from a woman in her 30s with Graves' hyperthyroidism. The CDR3 runs from the conserved cysteine through the conserved F or W. The order of the fields is J gene, V gene, D gene, CDR3 length, clone size, CDR3 protein, CDR3 DNA. D genes are given only for firm matches. A row's size may be missing; if present it is once, few, many or a size class.

>TRBJ2-1|TRBV9|TRBD2|16|few
CASSGLAVYSYNEQFF
TGTGCCAGCAGCGGTCTAGCGGTTTACTCCTACAATGAGCAGTTCTTC
>TRBJ1-1|TRBV2|.|12|many
CASSFTDTEAFF
TGTGCCAGCAGTTTTACCGACACTGAAGCTTTCTTT
>TRBJ2-7|TRBV27|TRBD1|13|many
CASSDDRAYEQYF
TGTGCCAGCTCTGATGACAGGGCCTACGAGCAGTACTTC
>TRBJ2-7|TRBV20-1|TRBD2|14|few
CSARYPSGSYEQYF
TGCAGTGCTAGATATCCTAGCGGATCCTACGAGCAGTACTTC
>TRBJ1-6|TRBV6-5|.|13|few
CASSYKAESPLHF
TGTGCCAGCAGTTACAAAGCGGAATCACCCCTCCACTTT
>TRBJ2-5|TRBV5-1|.|16|few
CASSLPSGGRQRDQYF
TGCGCCAGCAGCTTGCCCTCCGGGGGAAGGCAGAGGGACCAGTACTTC
>TRBJ1-2|TRBV7-9|.|13|.
CASSPGSNYGYTF
TGTGCCAGCAGTCCGGGATCTAACTATGGCTACACCTTC
>TRBJ1-1|TRBV29-1|TRBD1|14|many
CSVGPGGRDTEAFF
TGCAGCGTTGGTCCAGGGGGACGTGACACTGAAGCTTTCTTT
>TRBJ2-7|TRBV2|.|13|.
CASTPSPKSTQYF
TGTGCCAGCACCCCGTCCCCCAAATCAACGCAGTACTTC
>TRBJ2-7|TRBV2|.|12|many
CASNGEGLEQYF
TGTGCCAGCAACGGGGAAGGCCTCGAGCAGTACTTC
>TRBJ2-7|TRBV5-6|TRBD2|16|.
CASNHLSGSPTYEQYF
TGTGCCAGCAACCACCTCAGCGGGAGCCCTACCTACGAGCAGTACTTC
>TRBJ2-3|TRBV3-1|.|15|many
CASSQGGRFTDTQYF
TGTGCCAGCAGCCAAGGTGGGAGGTTCACAGATACGCAGTATTTT
>TRBJ1-2|TRBV10-2|.|13|.
CASSERDAYGYTF
TGCGCCAGCAGTGAACGGGATGCCTATGGCTACACCTTC
>TRBJ2-3|TRBV5-6|.|15|few
CASRARDRTIGEQYF
TGTGCCAGTAGGGCAAGGGACCGGACTATTGGAGAGCAGTATTTT
>TRBJ2-7|TRBV5-6|.|14|few
CASSSPTRNYEQYF
TGTGCCAGCAGCTCCCCGACACGGAACTACGAGCAGTACTTC
>TRBJ2-7|TRBV28|.|16|many
CASSTPGQRVSYEQYF
TGTGCCAGCAGTACTCCAGGACAGAGGGTTTCCTACGAGCAGTACTTC
>TRBJ2-5|TRBV6-6|TRBD2|18|.
CASSYSMSDWRGQETQYF
TGTGCCAGCAGTTACTCGATGTCCGACTGGCGGGGGCAAGAGACCCAGTACTTC